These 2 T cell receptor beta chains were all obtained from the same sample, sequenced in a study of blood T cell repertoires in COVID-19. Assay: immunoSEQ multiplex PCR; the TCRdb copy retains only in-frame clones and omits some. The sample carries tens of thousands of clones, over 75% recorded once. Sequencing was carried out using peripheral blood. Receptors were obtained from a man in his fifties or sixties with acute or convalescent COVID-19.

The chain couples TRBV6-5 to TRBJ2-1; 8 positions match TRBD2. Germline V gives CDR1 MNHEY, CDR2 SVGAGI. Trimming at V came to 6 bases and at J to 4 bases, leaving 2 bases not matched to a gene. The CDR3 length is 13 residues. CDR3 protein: CASRGGGYNEQFF. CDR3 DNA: TGTGCCAGCAGAGGCGGGGGGTACAATGAGCAGTTCTTC.

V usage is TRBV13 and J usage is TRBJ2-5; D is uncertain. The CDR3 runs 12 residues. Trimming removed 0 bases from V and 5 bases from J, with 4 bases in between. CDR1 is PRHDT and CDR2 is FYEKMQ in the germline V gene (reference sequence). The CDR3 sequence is CASSLGRETQYF. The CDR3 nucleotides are TGTGCCAGCAGCTTAGGCCGGGAGACCCAGTACTTC.